This T cell receptor (beta chain) originates from a study of blood T cell repertoires in COVID-19. Study context: There were acute and convalescent COVID-19 samples, and they came from the United States, Italy and Spain. Sources were T cells, B-cell-depleted T cells, or PBMCs; the material itself was cDNA or gDNA.

Per the original methods: Estimation of nucleated cell counts was performed using reference gene primer amplification. Assay used: immunoSEQ multiplex PCR; TCRdb lists only in-frame clones, some missing. V, J and clone size were drawn from that table, and D and trimming were deduced from the DNA. The table lists about 120,000 clones, 76% of them singletons. V lost 7 bases and J lost 5, with 11 bases in between. CDR1 and CDR2 from the germline V gene are DFQATT and SNEGSKA (reference sequence). CDR3 size: 11 residues. Sequenced material: peripheral blood. The gene calls are TRBV20-1 and TRBJ2-5; no clear D. The TCR was taken from a woman older than 75 with acute or convalescent COVID-19. Here the CDR3 reads CSVVSRETQYF. The CDR3 bases are TGCAGTGTCGTTAGCCGGGAGACCCAGTACTTC.